Listed below are T cell receptor beta chains from one sample, sequenced in a study of control samples from healthy donors and cancer patients. This table comes from immunoSEQ multiplex PCR, and its TCRdb copy is limited to in-frame clones, with some not included. The data show under 85,000 clones, with more than 65% seen just once and 11% held by the top ten. Sequenced: PBMCs. The receptor set was obtained from a man between 60 and 75 years old with head and neck cancer. CDR3s include the opening cysteine and the closing phenylalanine or tryptophan. Rows give clone size only sometimes, using once, few, many, or a class for an expanded clone.

clone_size	v_call	j_call	cdr3_aa
-	TRBV27	TRBJ2-5	CASSLKSGRETQYF
-	TRBV18	TRBJ2-2	CASSPGLATGELFF
once	TRBV6-1	TRBJ2-7	CASSETLAGEDEQYF
-	TRBV5-4	TRBJ2-7	CASSLGTGTLYEQYF
-	TRBV12-3/TRBV12-4	TRBJ1-1	CASSTMGNTEAFF
-	TRBV13	TRBJ1-5	CASSVTGNYSNQPQHF
-	TRBV5-8	TRBJ2-7	CASSPAGTSGRQQYF
few	TRBV13	TRBJ2-1	CASSFSSSGSSYYNEQFF
once	TRBV29-1	TRBJ2-6	CSVPTGLRATGANVLTF
-	TRBV2	TRBJ1-4	CAARQNQLNEKLFF
-	TRBV18	TRBJ2-5	CASHHTSVQETQYF
few	TRBV5-8	TRBJ2-3	CASSLFRISTDTQYF
-	TRBV28	TRBJ1-2	CASSLSGRPGYGYTF
-	TRBV6-1	TRBJ1-4	CASSEGVWDGEKLFF
few	TRBV11-3	TRBJ2-3	CASSFAGGVDTQYF
-	TRBV18	TRBJ2-3	CASSPLTSDTQYF
-	TRBV6-5	TRBJ1-3	CASGPYSGNTIYF
-	TRBV28	TRBJ2-7	CASSLLAGAYEQYF
-	TRBV11-3	TRBJ1-1	CASSYTPNTEAFF
-	TRBV24-1	TRBJ2-2	CATSELTSGNTGELFF
-	TRBV5-1	TRBJ2-7	CASSLSLAGAAYEQYF
-	TRBV6-6	TRBJ2-3	CASSYSRGSTDTQYF
-	TRBV19	TRBJ1-2	CASSIIPGGNYGYTF
few	TRBV18	TRBJ1-2	CASSPPVPGRDGYTF
-	TRBV28	TRBJ1-2	CASSGGIWGYGYTF
few	TRBV24-1	TRBJ2-1	CATSDPTVEDEQFF
once	TRBV6-5	TRBJ2-5	CASSLPQETQYF
-	TRBV6-5	TRBJ2-1	CASSKLASAYNEQFF
-	TRBV6-5	TRBJ2-1	CASSYAFGGRQFF
-	TRBV5-5	TRBJ1-2	CASSLAAGANYGYTF
-	TRBV15	TRBJ1-1	CATSREVRSEAFF
once	TRBV7-6	TRBJ2-7	CASSSQVAGEIEQYF
-	TRBV19	TRBJ2-5	CASRGPGGSAGETQYF
-	TRBV5-4	TRBJ2-1	CASSLRVAGYNEQFF
once	TRBV28	TRBJ2-7	CASSRSYEQYF
-	TRBV7-9	TRBJ2-7	CASSHRPGQLSYEQYF
-	TRBV15	TRBJ1-1	CATSREYGTGLNTEAFF
-	TRBV18	TRBJ1-2	CASSRGQGDYGYTF
once	TRBV3-1/TRBV3-2	TRBJ1-2	CASSQENYGYTF
-	TRBV5-1	TRBJ2-2	CASSLGLAGGPAGELFF
-	TRBV29-1	TRBJ2-1	CSVAQGGDEQFF
-	TRBV6-4	TRBJ1-6	CASSDRDHNSPLHF
-	TRBV29-1	TRBJ2-1	CSVATSIEYNEQFF
-	TRBV27	TRBJ2-7	CASSYKGQGSNLKPYEQYF
-	TRBV6-5	TRBJ1-1	CASSYFSTGNTEAFF
once	TRBV5-1	TRBJ2-5	CASSFGGGQETQYF
few	TRBV10-3	TRBJ2-5	CAISGTSGRQETQYF
-	TRBV4-1	TRBJ2-3	CASSHTPTEQDTQYF
-	TRBV28	TRBJ1-3	CASSGILGTVSGNTIYF
-	TRBV10-3	TRBJ1-6	CAIQGAMRSPLHF